This note documents a single T cell receptor beta chain sequence. Germline CDR1 LGHDT, CDR2 YNNKEL (reference sequence). The CDR3 has 14 amino acids. V gave up 0 bases and J gave up 4 bases, with 9 bases separating them. Study members were between roughly 18 and 100 years old and lived in 20 to 25 US regions. Participants were placed into cohorts based on the clinical history they reported. This entry comes from a study of blood T cell repertoires in COVID-19. The protocol was immunoSEQ multiplex PCR, while the TCRdb copy is restricted to in-frame clones and leaves out a portion. The top ten hold 4.3% of the sample, which has a few hundred thousand clones, over 75% seen once.

The gene calls are TRBV3-1 (or the pseudogene TRBV3-2) and TRBJ1-1, with D possibly matching TRBD1 (6 bases). Sequencing was performed on PBMCs or T cells enriched from blood (not recorded which). The origin of this receptor is a woman in her thirties who had recovered from COVID-19. The CDR3 DNA follows: TGTGCCAGCAGCCAAGAATACAGGGCCACTGAAGCTTTCTTT. Protein: CASSQEYRATEAFF.